The clone carrying this T cell receptor (beta chain) was seen a handful of times. As yet, its antigen is unknown. Unique molecular identifier tags were affixed to discrete cDNA molecules. TCRdb reanalysed the 5' RACE reads using MiXCR and keeps one entry per CDR3 protein. The sample has around 60,000 distinct CDR3 sequences, approximately 9.3% seen once. This sample is part of a study of early T cells in non-severe SARS-CoV-2 infection. Study in general: It was bulk RNA from unsorted whole blood that was sequenced, and the chains were unpaired.

Broader study findings: VDJdb-based annotation leaned toward anti-spike CD8 responses and missed private and CD4 specificities.

In germline, CDR1 is MNHNY, CDR2 SVGAGI (reference sequence). The J segment lost 0 bases and the V segment lost 6 bases, leaving 0 bases of the junction unmatched. The CDR3 is 13 amino acids. Source material: whole blood. The chain links TRBV6-6 to TRBJ1-1, with 8 bases that match TRBD1. This TCR derives from an adult who was a healthcare worker with PCR-confirmed SARS-CoV-2 infection or an uninfected control (not recorded which). The CDR3, as DNA: TGTGCCAGCAGGGACAGGGTGAACACTGAAGCTTTCTTT. Its translation: CASRDRVNTEAFF.